These T cell receptor beta chains were read from a single sample in a study of CD8 T cells in Susac syndrome. One entry per CDR3 protein, called by TCRdb with MiXCR from the immunoSEQ multiplex PCR reads. The data contain around 160,000 distinct CDR3 sequences, roughly 95% of them singletons. Material for sequencing was CD4+ T cells from PBMCs. Receptors were obtained from a human donor in good health. CDR3s include the opening cysteine and the closing phenylalanine or tryptophan. Each record gives: CDR3 length, V gene, J gene, clone size, D gene, CDR3 protein, CDR3 DNA. A D gene is named only where the DNA matches it firmly. Rows may omit the clone size; those that give it use once, few, many or a size class.

14,TRBV16,TRBJ2-1,few,TRBD2,CASSPTSGGNEQFF,TGTGCCAGCAGCCCGACTAGCGGGGGAAATGAGCAGTTCTTC
14,TRBV20-1,TRBJ2-3,.,TRBD2,CSARLAGNTDTQYF,TGCAGTGCTAGACTAGCGGGGAACACAGATACGCAGTATTTT
15,TRBV3-1,TRBJ1-2,.,.,CASSQGPGGFYGYTF,TGTGCCAGCAGCCAAGGCCCCGGCGGATTCTATGGCTACACCTTC
13,TRBV29-1,TRBJ1-4,.,TRBD1,CSGGTGTNEKLFF,TGCAGCGGGGGGACAGGAACTAATGAAAAACTGTTTTTT
14,TRBV2,TRBJ2-7,.,.,CASSEQPGVGEQYF,TGTGCCAGCAGTGAGCAACCGGGCGTGGGGGAGCAGTACTTC
14,TRBV7-7,TRBJ2-1,.,.,CASSILGPDNEQFF,TGTGCCAGCAGCATCCTGGGGCCGGACAATGAGCAGTTCTTC
16,TRBV6-6,TRBJ2-3,once,.,CASSYSQGTFTDTQYF,TGTGCCAGCAGTTACTCCCAAGGGACTTTCACAGATACGCAGTATTTT
14,TRBV20-1,TRBJ1-5,.,.,CSARDSKGYQPQHF,TGCAGTGCTAGAGATAGTAAGGGATATCAGCCCCAGCATTTT
13,TRBV5-1,TRBJ2-5,.,TRBD2,CASSFGLAETQYF,TGCGCCAGCAGCTTCGGACTAGCGGAGACCCAGTACTTC
14,TRBV18,TRBJ2-5,.,.,CASSPRNSQETQYF,TGTGCCAGCTCACCAAGGAACAGCCAAGAGACCCAGTACTTC
13,TRBV5-1,TRBJ2-3,.,.,CASSSGLQDTQYF,TGCGCCAGCAGCTCAGGACTTCAGGATACGCAGTATTTT
14,TRBV2,TRBJ1-1,few,TRBD1,CASSPQGGDTEAFF,TGTGCCAGCAGCCCACAGGGGGGAGACACTGAAGCTTTCTTT
11,TRBV7-9,TRBJ2-7,.,.,CASTLVGEQYF,TGTGCCAGCACTCTGGTCGGTGAGCAGTACTTC
14,TRBV12-3/TRBV12-4,TRBJ1-1,.,.,CASSPQRGVTEAFF,TGTGCCAGCAGTCCCCAAAGAGGGGTTACTGAAGCTTTCTTT
15,TRBV20-1,TRBJ1-1,.,.,CSARVFLRRGTEAFF,TGCAGTGCTAGAGTATTCCTGCGGAGGGGCACTGAAGCTTTCTTT
12,TRBV7-9,TRBJ2-7,.,TRBD1,CAVGQGQIEQYF,TGTGCCGTCGGACAGGGTCAAATCGAGCAGTACTTC
14,TRBV7-3,TRBJ2-7,.,TRBD1,CASSFRQGSYEQYF,TGTGCCAGCAGCTTCCGACAGGGATCCTACGAGCAGTACTTC
15,TRBV7-3,TRBJ2-5,.,.,CASSPSGGDGETQYF,TGTGCCAGCAGCCCCTCGGGTGGAGATGGAGAGACCCAGTACTTC
10,TRBV29-1,TRBJ1-1,.,TRBD1,CSVEEGAAFF,TGCAGCGTTGAGGAGGGGGCGGCTTTCTTT
15,TRBV30,TRBJ2-7,.,TRBD1,CAWRGQGPERYEQYF,TGTGCCTGGAGGGGACAGGGCCCGGAACGTTACGAGCAGTACTTC
12,TRBV3-1,TRBJ1-3,.,.,CASSQDSLTIYF,TGTGCCAGCAGCCAAGACTCCCTCACCATATATTTT
12,TRBV29-1,TRBJ2-7,.,.,CSAEGEGYEQYF,TGCAGCGCCGAGGGGGAAGGTTACGAGCAGTACTTC
13,TRBV19,TRBJ1-2,.,.,CASIARPPYGYTF,TGTGCCAGTATAGCGAGGCCGCCTTATGGCTACACCTTC
15,TRBV18,TRBJ1-6,.,.,CASSPTPSGNSPLHF,TGTGCCAGCTCACCGACCCCGTCGGGGAATTCACCCCTCCACTTT
14,TRBV7-9,TRBJ2-1,.,TRBD2,CASSFGAGEDEQFF,TGTGCCAGCAGCTTCGGGGCGGGGGAAGATGAGCAGTTCTTC
12,TRBV28,TRBJ2-2,.,.,CASRRVTGELFF,TGTGCCAGCCGTAGGGTCACCGGGGAGCTGTTTTTT
15,TRBV9,TRBJ2-7,.,.,CASSVTGHLAYEQYF,TGTGCCAGCAGCGTCACGGGACACCTCGCCTACGAGCAGTACTTC
14,TRBV2,TRBJ2-2,.,TRBD1,CASKGQGNTGELFF,TGTGCCAGCAAGGGACAGGGGAACACCGGGGAGCTGTTTTTT
13,TRBV7-9,TRBJ1-5,.,.,CASSLNIGQPQHF,TGTGCCAGCAGCTTAAACATAGGTCAGCCCCAGCATTTT
12,TRBV6-1,TRBJ1-2,.,.,CASRPQVRGYTF,TGTGCCAGCAGACCACAGGTCCGGGGCTACACCTTC
15,TRBV6-5,TRBJ1-2,.,TRBD1,CASSLQGGQDYGYTF,TGTGCCAGCAGTCTCCAGGGGGGACAGGACTATGGCTACACCTTC
12,TRBV3-1,TRBJ2-7,.,.,CASSQDLEEQYF,TGTGCCAGCAGCCAAGATCTAGAAGAGCAGTACTTC
16,TRBV3-1,TRBJ2-3,.,.,CASSQLGGARSDTQYF,TGTGCCAGCAGCCAATTGGGGGGGGCCAGGTCAGATACGCAGTATTTT
15,TRBV5-1,TRBJ2-1,.,.,CASSLVPGARGEQFF,TGCGCCAGCAGCTTGGTTCCGGGGGCGAGGGGTGAGCAGTTCTTC
14,TRBV2,TRBJ2-1,once,.,CASLADGLLVEQFF,TGTGCCAGCCTGGCTGACGGTCTACTCGTAGAGCAGTTCTTC
12,TRBV20-1,TRBJ1-5,few,.,CSMDGGNQPQHF,TGCAGTATGGACGGTGGAAATCAGCCCCAGCATTTT
12,TRBV2,TRBJ1-5,.,.,CAGGAVDQPQHF,TGTGCCGGGGGGGCGGTTGATCAGCCCCAGCATTTT
13,TRBV5-1,TRBJ2-1,.,.,CASTTGVYNEQFF,TGCGCCAGCACGACAGGCGTCTACAATGAGCAGTTCTTC
17,TRBV18,TRBJ1-1,.,TRBD1,CASSPPRTGVMNTEAFF,TGTGCCAGCTCACCACCCCGGACAGGGGTCATGAACACTGAAGCTTTCTTT
13,TRBV2,TRBJ2-4,.,.,CASSLEPKNIQYF,TGTGCCAGCAGCTTGGAGCCCAAAAACATTCAGTACTTC
13,TRBV20-1,TRBJ2-7,.,.,CSAEGPPVSEQYF,TGCAGTGCGGAGGGTCCCCCTGTCTCCGAGCAGTACTTC